This paragraph covers one T cell receptor (beta chain) sequence. The antigen is not known. The record originates from a study of shared clonotypes between healthy human individuals. For the study at large: The cohort had two women and three men, ages 18 to 49. The study's findings and limits: Non-shared clonotypes had lower generation probabilities than clonotypes shared by all four sorted-subset donors.

V was trimmed by 1 base and J by 2 bases, leaving 12 bases between them. Germline-derived CDR1 and CDR2 are SGHTA and FQGNSA. The CDR3 runs to 15 residues. Clones were sequenced by immunoSEQ multiplex PCR, and TCRdb holds only the in-frame ones, with some missing. The table includes around 2.3 million clones, 95% detected once. The TCR sequence derives from a man aged 18 to 35 in good health. The chain joins TRBV7-2 to TRBJ2-7, with no clear D. What was sequenced was naive CD4+ T cells sorted from blood. Subset indicated: CD45RA+ positively selected. CDR3 coding DNA: TGTGCCAGCAGCTTAGAAGCCCGAGGCACCTACGAGCAGTACTTC. Translation gives CASSLEARGTYEQYF.